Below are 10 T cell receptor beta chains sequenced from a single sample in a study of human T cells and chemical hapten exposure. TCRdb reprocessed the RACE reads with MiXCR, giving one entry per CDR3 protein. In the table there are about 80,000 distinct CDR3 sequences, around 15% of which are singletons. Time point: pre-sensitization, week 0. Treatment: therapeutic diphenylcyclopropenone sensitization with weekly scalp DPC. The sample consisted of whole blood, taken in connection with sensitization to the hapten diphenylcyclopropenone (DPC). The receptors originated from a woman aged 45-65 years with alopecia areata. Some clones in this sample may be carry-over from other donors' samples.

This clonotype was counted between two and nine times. The CDR3 DNA sequence: TGTGCCAGCAGCTTACGAAACGGGGGGCGAGGCGGCTACACCTTC. Its translation is CASSLRNGGRGGYTF. The J gene is TRBJ1-2, the V gene TRBV5-8; D may be TRBD1 (6 bases). Germline V gene sequence: CDR1 SGHTS, CDR2 YDEGEE. Trimming pared 2 bases from V and 8 bases from J, leaving 19 bases between. CDR3 size: 15 residues.

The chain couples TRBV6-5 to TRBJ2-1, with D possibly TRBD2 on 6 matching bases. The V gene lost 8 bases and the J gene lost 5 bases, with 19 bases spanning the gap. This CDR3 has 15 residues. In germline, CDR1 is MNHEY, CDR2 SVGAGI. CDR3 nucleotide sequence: TGTGCCAGCCGCTACCCCGGATCGGGGGACAATGAGCAGTTCTTC. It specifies CASRYPGSGDNEQFF.

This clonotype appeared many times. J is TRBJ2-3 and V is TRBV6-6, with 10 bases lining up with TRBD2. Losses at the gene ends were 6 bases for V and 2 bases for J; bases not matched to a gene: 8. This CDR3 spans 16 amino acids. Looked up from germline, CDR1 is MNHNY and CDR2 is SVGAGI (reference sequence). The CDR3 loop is CASSLLLAGTTDTQYF. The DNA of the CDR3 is TGTGCCAGCAGCCTGCTACTAGCGGGGACCACAGATACGCAGTATTTT.

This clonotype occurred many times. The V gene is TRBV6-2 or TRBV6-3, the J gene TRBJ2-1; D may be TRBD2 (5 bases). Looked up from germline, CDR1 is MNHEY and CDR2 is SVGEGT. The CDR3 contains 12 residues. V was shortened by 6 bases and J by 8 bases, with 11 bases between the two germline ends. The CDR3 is CASSTRNYEQFF. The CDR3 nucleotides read TGTGCCAGCAGCACTAGGAATTATGAGCAGTTCTTC.

The CDR3 loop reads CSAWHDYGYTF. CDR3 nucleotides: TGCAGTGCGTGGCACGACTATGGCTACACCTTC. This chain links TRBV20-1 with TRBJ1-2; D gene unclear. Germline V gives CDR1 DFQATT, CDR2 SNEGSKA (reference sequence). CDR3 length: 11 amino acids. V lost 6 bases and J lost 3, with 8 bases in between.

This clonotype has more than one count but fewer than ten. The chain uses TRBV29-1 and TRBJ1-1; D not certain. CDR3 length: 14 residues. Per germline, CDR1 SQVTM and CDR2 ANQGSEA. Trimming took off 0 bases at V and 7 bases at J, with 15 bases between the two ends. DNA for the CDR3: TGCAGCGTTGAAGATCCAGGCGCTTGGGATGAAGCTTTCTTT. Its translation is CSVEDPGAWDEAFF. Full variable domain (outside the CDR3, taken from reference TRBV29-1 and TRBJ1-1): SAVISQKPSRDICQRGTSLTIQCQVDSQVTMMFWYRQQPGQSLTLIATANQGSEATYESGFVIDKFPISRPNLTFSTLTVSNMSPEDSSIYLCSVEDPGAWDEAFFGQGTRLTVV.

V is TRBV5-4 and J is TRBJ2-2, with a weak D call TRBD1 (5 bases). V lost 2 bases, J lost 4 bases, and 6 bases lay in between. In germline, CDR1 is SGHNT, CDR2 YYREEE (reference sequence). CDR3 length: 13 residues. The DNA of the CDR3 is TGTGCCAGCAGCTTCAGGGTCACCGGGGAGCTGTTTTTT. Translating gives CASSFRVTGELFF.

CDR3 sequence reads: CASSKKTGTNNEQFF. Here the CDR3 DNA reads TGTGCCAGCAGCAAAAAGACCGGGACTAACAATGAGCAGTTCTTC. The chain employs TRBV7-2 and TRBJ2-1; 7 positions match TRBD2. After removal of 5 bases from V and 5 bases from J, the junction contained 9 bases not matched to a gene. CDR1 and CDR2 (germline): SGHTA, FQGNSA. This CDR3 has 15 amino acids.

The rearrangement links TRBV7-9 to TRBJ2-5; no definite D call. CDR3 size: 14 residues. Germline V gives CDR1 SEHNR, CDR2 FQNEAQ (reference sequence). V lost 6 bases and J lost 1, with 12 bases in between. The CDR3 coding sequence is TGTGCCAGCAGTCCCCCCTGGGGCCAAGAGACCCAGTACTTC. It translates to CASSPPWGQETQYF.

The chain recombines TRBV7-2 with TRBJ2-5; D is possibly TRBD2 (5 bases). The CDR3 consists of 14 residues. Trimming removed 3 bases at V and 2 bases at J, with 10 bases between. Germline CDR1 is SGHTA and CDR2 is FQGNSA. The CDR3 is CASSLAAAQETQYF. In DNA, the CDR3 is TGTGCCAGCAGCTTGGCAGCGGCGCAAGAGACCCAGTACTTC.